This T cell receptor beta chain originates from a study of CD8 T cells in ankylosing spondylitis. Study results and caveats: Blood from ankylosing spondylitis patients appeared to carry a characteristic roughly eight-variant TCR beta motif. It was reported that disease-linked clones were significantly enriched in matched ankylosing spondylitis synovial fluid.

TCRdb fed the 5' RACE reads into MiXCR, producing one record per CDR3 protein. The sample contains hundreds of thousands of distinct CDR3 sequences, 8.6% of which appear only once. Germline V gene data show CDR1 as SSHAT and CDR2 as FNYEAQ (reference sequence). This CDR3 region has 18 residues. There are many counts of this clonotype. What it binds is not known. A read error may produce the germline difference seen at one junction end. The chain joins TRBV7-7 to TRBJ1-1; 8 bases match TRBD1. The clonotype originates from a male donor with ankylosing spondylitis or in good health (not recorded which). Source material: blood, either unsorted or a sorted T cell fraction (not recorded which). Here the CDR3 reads CASSPLQGAPGGNTEAFF. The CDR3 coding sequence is TGTGCTAGCAGCCCTCTCCAGGGGGCTCCCGGTGGGAACACTGAAGCTTTCTTT.